What follows are 9 T cell receptor beta chains derived from one specimen sequenced in a study of blood T cell repertoires in COVID-19. Produced via immunoSEQ multiplex PCR; TCRdb's table is partial and in-frame only. The sample includes fewer than 200,000 clones, approximately 80% of them seen just once. Sequencing used peripheral blood. The receptors here all came from a woman aged 40 to 55 with COVID-19, enrolled during active disease.

The chain links TRBV5-5 to TRBJ1-1; D unclear. The CDR3 has 14 amino acids. CDR1 SGHKS and CDR2 YYEKEE come from the germline V gene (reference sequence). V gave up 1 base and J gave up 0 bases, with 7 bases separating them. The CDR3 reads CASSLLQLNTEAFF. DNA of the CDR3: TGTGCCAGCAGCTTGTTACAGTTGAACACTGAAGCTTTCTTT.

V usage is TRBV7-9 and J usage is TRBJ2-3, with D tentatively TRBD2 (5 bases). V was clipped by 3 bases and J by 4 bases, with 17 bases between them. Germline V gives CDR1 SEHNR, CDR2 FQNEAQ (reference sequence). The CDR3 has 16 residues. The CDR3: CASSFFLRAGPDTQYF. For the CDR3, the DNA is TGTGCCAGCAGCTTCTTTCTCCGCGCGGGCCCAGATACGCAGTATTTT. The variable domain in full, with the rest retrieved from reference TRBV7-9 and TRBJ2-3, is DTGVSQNPRHKITKRGQNVTFRCDPISEHNRLYWYRQTLGQGPEFLTYFQNEAQLEKSRLLSDRFSAERPKGSFSTLEIQRTEQGDSAMYLCASSFFLRAGPDTQYFGPGTRLTVL.

The chain recombines TRBV2 with TRBJ2-2; TRBD2 aligns across 8 bases. Germline V gene lookup returns CDR1 SNHLY and CDR2 FYNNEI. The CDR3 length is 18 residues. V was clipped by 6 bases and J by 6 bases; unmatched bases: 18. The CDR3: CASSPVARGGGEAGELFF. The CDR3, as DNA: TGTGCCAGCAGCCCTGTCGCACGGGGGGGCGGAGAGGCCGGGGAGCTGTTTTTT. Filled out from reference TRBV2 and TRBJ2-2, the complete variable domain reads EPEVTQTPSHQVTQMGQEVILRCVPISNHLYFYWYRQILGQKVEFLVSFYNNEISEKSEIFDDQFSVERPDGSNFTLKIRSTKLEDSAMYFCASSPVARGGGEAGELFFGEGSRLTVL.

The chain carries TRBV9 and TRBJ2-1; TRBD1 matches at 9 bases. V lost 0 bases to trimming and J lost 4 bases; unmatched junction nucleotides: 5. In germline, CDR1 is SGDLS, CDR2 YYNGEE. The CDR3 runs to 16 residues. The CDR3 DNA is TGTGCCAGCAGCGTAGGTCTCGGACAGGGGTACAATGAGCAGTTCTTC. This sequence encodes CASSVGLGQGYNEQFF.

V usage is TRBV5-1 and J usage is TRBJ2-3; D possibly corresponds to TRBD1 (5 bases). The CDR3 is made up of 16 amino acids. From germline, CDR1 is SGHRS and CDR2 YFSETQ. V gave up 0 bases and J gave up 5 bases, with 16 bases separating them. The CDR3 bases are TGCGCCAGCAGCTTGGGGTCCAGGGCTCGTGGAGATACGCAGTATTTT. It encodes CASSLGSRARGDTQYF.

The V call is TRBV6-5, the J call TRBJ1-2, with 8 bases that match TRBD1. The CDR3 totals 13 residues. The V segment lost 6 bases and the J segment 4 bases; nucleotides outside the gene matches: 4. CDR1 and CDR2 from the germline V gene are MNHEY and SVGAGI. CDR3 sequence (DNA): TGTGCCAGCAGACCCGGGACAGGCTATGGCTACACCTTC. Translation gives CASRPGTGYGYTF.

V usage is TRBV5-4 and J usage is TRBJ2-4, with 10 nucleotides matching TRBD2. The germline V gene has CDR1 SGHNT and CDR2 YYREEE (reference sequence). The junction had 6 bases not matched to a gene; V was cut back by 0 bases and J by 0 bases. This CDR3 has 18 residues. The CDR3 here is CASSLGLAGVGAKNIQYF. CDR3 DNA sequence: TGTGCCAGCAGCTTGGGCCTAGCGGGAGTCGGAGCCAAAAACATTCAGTACTTC.

This chain connects TRBV5-1 to TRBJ1-1, with D possibly TRBD1 on 6 matching bases. Germline V gene data show CDR1 as SGHRS and CDR2 as YFSETQ. The V end was cut by 0 bases, the J end by 0 bases, with 12 bases between. The CDR3 is made up of 16 amino acids. The CDR3 sequence: CASSLDRVGMNTEAFF. The CDR3 nucleotides read TGCGCCAGCAGCTTGGACAGGGTCGGTATGAACACTGAAGCTTTCTTT.

About this clone itself: Sequence at one end of the junction differs from germline and may be a read error. For the CDR3, the DNA is TGTGCCAGCACTACTCGGACTAGCGGGAGTTTTTTC. Translation gives CASTTRTSGSFF. The gene calls are TRBV28 and TRBJ2-7; the match to TRBD2 covers 13 bases. Germline V gene sequence: CDR1 MDHEN, CDR2 SYDVKM. CDR3 size: 12 residues.